The TCR beta chain under discussion was sequenced for a study of cytotoxic CD8 clonotypes in ibrutinib-treated CLL. Study summary: Partial responses numbered approximately 24 and complete responses 2; after a median about 62 months, about 14 stayed remitted and 12 progressed.

This clone was observed a single time. Libraries were prepared by immunoSEQ multiplex PCR; TCRdb keeps only in-frame clonotypes and omits some of them. The table shows fewer than 400,000 clones, with approximately 67% occurring only once. The CDR3 runs to 14 residues. The germline CDR1 and CDR2 sequences are MNHEY and SVGAGI. Trimming pared 2 bases from V and 1 base from J, leaving 8 bases between. This specimen was PBMCs, taken after 36 months of ibrutinib treatment. The source of this sequence is a human donor with chronic lymphocytic leukemia. The chain joins TRBV6-5 to TRBJ1-1; D possibly corresponds to TRBD1 (6 bases). CDR3 sequence (DNA): TGTGCCAGCAGTTACACACAGGGGAACACTGAAGCTTTCTTT. Its protein is CASSYTQGNTEAFF.